This TCR beta chain was identified during a study of OX40 agonist ivuxolimab in advanced cancers. Data came from immunoSEQ multiplex PCR; TCRdb stores just in-frame clones and leaves some out. The sample holds about 60,000 clones, 85% seen once. CDR1 SNHLY and CDR2 FYNNEI come from the germline V gene. The CDR3 is made up of 14 amino acids. Trimming took off 4 bases at V and 7 bases at J, with 17 bases between the two ends. The sample was CD4+ or CD8+ T cells sorted from blood, taken in a trial of the OX40 agonist ivuxolimab. The chain joins TRBV2 to TRBJ2-7; D not resolved. This clonotype originated in an adult with an advanced solid tumor such as melanoma, head and neck, liver or kidney cancer. The CDR3: CASSGTDPFVEQYF. Here the CDR3 DNA reads TGTGCCAGCAGTGGGACGGATCCCTTCGTGGAGCAGTACTTC. Combining the CDR3 with reference TRBV2 and TRBJ2-7 gives the whole variable domain EPEVTQTPSHQVTQMGQEVILRCVPISNHLYFYWYRQILGQKVEFLVSFYNNEISEKSEIFDDQFSVERPDGSNFTLKIRSTKLEDSAMYFCASSGTDPFVEQYFGPGTRLTVT.